This TCR beta chain was recovered during a study of cytomegalovirus exposure and HLA in healthy donors. After removal of 2 bases from V and 11 bases from J, the junction contained 15 bases not matched to a gene. Germline CDR1 is MNHNS and CDR2 is SASEGT. The CDR3 runs to 16 residues. With 60 Vbeta and 13 Jbeta primers, the PCR was carried out. TCRdb keeps only in-frame clones here, not all; method: immunoSEQ multiplex PCR. The table lists around 200,000 clones, roughly 80% of them singletons. V gene TRBV6-1 combines with J gene TRBJ2-4; TRBD1 agrees at 7 bases. Sequencing was done on a sample of PBMCs. The sequence derives from a woman younger than 35 in good health and CMV-seronegative. Here the CDR3 DNA reads TGTGCCAGCAGTGAATTGAACAGAGGGGGCCTGAATTTTCAGTACTTC. Amino acids: CASSELNRGGLNFQYF.